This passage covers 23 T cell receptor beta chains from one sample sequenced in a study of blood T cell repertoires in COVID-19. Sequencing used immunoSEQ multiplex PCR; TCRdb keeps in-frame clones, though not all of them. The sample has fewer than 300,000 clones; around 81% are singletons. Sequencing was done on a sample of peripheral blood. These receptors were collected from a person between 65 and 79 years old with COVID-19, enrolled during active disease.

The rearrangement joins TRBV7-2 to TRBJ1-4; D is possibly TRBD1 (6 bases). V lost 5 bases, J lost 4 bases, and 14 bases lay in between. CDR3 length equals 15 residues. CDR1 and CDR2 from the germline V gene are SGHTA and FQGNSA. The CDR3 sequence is CASSLATGNNEKLFF. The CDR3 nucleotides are TGTGCCAGCAGCCTGGCGACAGGCAATAATGAAAAACTGTTTTTT.

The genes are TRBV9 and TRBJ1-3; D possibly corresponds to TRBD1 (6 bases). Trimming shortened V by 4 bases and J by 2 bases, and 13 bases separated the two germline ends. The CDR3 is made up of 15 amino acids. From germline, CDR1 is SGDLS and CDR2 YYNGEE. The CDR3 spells CASSQGGETGNTIYF. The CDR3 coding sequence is TGTGCCAGCAGCCAAGGGGGGGAAACTGGAAACACCATATATTTT. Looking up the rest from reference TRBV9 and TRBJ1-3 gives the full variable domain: DSGVTQTPKHLITATGQRVTLRCSPRSGDLSVYWYQQSLDQGLQFLIQYYNGEERAKGNILERFSAQQFPDLHSELNLSSLELGDSALYFCASSQGGETGNTIYFGEGSWLTVV.

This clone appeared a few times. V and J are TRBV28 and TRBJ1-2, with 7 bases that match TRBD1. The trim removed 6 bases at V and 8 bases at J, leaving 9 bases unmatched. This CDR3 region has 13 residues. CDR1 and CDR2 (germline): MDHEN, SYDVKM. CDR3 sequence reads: CASRLPTGTGYTF. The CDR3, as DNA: TGTGCCAGCAGACTTCCGACAGGGACGGGCTACACCTTC.

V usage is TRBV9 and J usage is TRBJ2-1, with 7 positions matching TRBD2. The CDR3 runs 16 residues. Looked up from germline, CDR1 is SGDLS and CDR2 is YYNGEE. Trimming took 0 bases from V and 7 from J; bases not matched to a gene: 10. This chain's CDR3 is CASSVGRENGRNEQFF. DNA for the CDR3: TGTGCCAGCAGCGTAGGGCGGGAGAATGGACGGAATGAGCAGTTCTTC. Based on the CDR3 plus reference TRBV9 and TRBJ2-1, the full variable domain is DSGVTQTPKHLITATGQRVTLRCSPRSGDLSVYWYQQSLDQGLQFLIQYYNGEERAKGNILERFSAQQFPDLHSELNLSSLELGDSALYFCASSVGRENGRNEQFFGPGTRLTVL.

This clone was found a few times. The DNA for the CDR3 is TGTGCCAGCAACTGGAGGGGCGAGCAGTACTTC. Translation: CASNWRGEQYF. This chain joins TRBV11-2 and TRBJ2-7; the D gene is possibly TRBD2 (6 bases). Germline V lookup: CDR1 SGHAT, CDR2 FQNNGV. The CDR3 runs 11 residues. V dropped 7 bases and J dropped 6 bases, with 10 bases sitting between them.

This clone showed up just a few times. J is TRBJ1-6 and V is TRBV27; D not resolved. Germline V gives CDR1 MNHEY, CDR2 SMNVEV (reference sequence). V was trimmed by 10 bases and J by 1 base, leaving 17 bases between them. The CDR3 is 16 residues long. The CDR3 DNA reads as TGTGCCACCAATCCCGCTCCGGGTTCCTATAATTCACCCCTCCACTTT. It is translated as CATNPAPGSYNSPLHF.

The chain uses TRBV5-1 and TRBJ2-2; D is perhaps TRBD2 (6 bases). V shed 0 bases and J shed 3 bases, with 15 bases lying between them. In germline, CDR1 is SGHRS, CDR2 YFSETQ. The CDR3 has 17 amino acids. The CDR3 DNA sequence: TGCGCCAGCAGCTTGGATTACGGGGGTGTCGACACCGGGGAGCTGTTTTTT. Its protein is CASSLDYGGVDTGELFF.

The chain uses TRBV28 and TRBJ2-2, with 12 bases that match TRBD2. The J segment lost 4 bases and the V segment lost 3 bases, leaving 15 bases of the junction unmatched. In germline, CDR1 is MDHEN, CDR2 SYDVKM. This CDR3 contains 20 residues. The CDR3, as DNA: TGTGCCAGCAGTTTCACCTTGACTAGCGGGAGCACAAGGGGCACCGGGGAGCTGTTTTTT. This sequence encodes CASSFTLTSGSTRGTGELFF.

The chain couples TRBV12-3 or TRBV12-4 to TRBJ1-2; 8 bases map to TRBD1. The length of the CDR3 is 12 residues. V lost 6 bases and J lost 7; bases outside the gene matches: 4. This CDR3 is CASRDRVRGYTF. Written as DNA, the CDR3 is TGTGCCAGCAGGGACAGGGTGCGTGGCTACACCTTC.

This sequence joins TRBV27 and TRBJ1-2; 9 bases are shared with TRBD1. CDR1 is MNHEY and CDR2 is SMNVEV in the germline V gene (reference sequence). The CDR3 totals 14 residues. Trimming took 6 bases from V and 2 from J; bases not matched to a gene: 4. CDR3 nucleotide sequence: TGTGCCAGCAGATCGGGACAGGGAAACTATGGCTACACCTTC. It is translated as CASRSGQGNYGYTF.

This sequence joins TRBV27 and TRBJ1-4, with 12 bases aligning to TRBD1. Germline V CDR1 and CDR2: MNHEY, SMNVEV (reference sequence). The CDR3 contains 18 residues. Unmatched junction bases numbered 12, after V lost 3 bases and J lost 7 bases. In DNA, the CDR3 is TGTGCCAGCAGTTTCACCGGGACAGGGGGCGCGTTGATTGAAAAACTGTTTTTT. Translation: CASSFTGTGGALIEKLFF.

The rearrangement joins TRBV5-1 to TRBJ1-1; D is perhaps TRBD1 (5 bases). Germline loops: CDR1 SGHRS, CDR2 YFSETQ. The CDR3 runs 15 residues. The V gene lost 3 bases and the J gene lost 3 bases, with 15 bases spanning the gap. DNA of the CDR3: TGCGCCAGCAGCTGGGGGGACGGACGAGACACTGAAGCTTTCTTT. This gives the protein CASSWGDGRDTEAFF.

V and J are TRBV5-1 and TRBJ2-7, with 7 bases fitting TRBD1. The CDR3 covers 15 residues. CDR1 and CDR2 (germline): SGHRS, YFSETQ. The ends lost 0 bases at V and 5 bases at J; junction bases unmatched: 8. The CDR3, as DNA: TGCGCCAGCAGCTTGGATGACAGGGAGAGCGACGAGCAGTACTTC. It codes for CASSLDDRESDEQYF.

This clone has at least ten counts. CDR3 nucleotide sequence: TGTGCCAGCAGTTTATACAGGAACACTGAAGCTTTCTTT. It encodes CASSLYRNTEAFF. The chain is built from TRBV28 and TRBJ1-1, with D unresolved. There are 13 residues in the CDR3. V lost 1 base and J lost 1, with 4 bases in between. Germline CDR1 MDHEN, CDR2 SYDVKM.

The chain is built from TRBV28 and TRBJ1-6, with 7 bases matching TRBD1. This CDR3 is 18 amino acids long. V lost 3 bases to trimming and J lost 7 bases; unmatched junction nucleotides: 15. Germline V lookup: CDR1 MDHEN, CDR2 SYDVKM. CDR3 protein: CASSFPLRTGHINSPLHF. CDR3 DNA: TGTGCCAGCAGTTTTCCCCTTAGGACAGGCCATATCAATTCACCCCTCCACTTT.

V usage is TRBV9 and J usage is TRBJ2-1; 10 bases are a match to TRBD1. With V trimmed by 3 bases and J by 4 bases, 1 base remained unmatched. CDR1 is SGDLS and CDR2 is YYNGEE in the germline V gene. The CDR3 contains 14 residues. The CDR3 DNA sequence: TGTGCCAGCAGCGGACAGGGGGCATACAATGAGCAGTTCTTC. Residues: CASSGQGAYNEQFF. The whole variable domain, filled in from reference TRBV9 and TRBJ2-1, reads DSGVTQTPKHLITATGQRVTLRCSPRSGDLSVYWYQQSLDQGLQFLIQYYNGEERAKGNILERFSAQQFPDLHSELNLSSLELGDSALYFCASSGQGAYNEQFFGPGTRLTVL.

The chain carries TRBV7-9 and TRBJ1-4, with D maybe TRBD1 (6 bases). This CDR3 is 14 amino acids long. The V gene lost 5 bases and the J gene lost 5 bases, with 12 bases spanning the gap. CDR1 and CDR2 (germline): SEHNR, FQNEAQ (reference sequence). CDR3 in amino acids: CASSKTGLNEKLFF. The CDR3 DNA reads TGTGCCAGCAGCAAGACAGGCCTCAATGAAAAACTGTTTTTT.

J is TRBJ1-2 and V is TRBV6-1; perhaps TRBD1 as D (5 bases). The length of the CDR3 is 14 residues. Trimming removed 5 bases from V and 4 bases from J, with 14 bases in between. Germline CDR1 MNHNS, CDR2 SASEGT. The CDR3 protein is CASSTPGGTYGYTF. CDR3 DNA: TGTGCCAGCAGTACCCCCGGAGGGACCTATGGCTACACCTTC.

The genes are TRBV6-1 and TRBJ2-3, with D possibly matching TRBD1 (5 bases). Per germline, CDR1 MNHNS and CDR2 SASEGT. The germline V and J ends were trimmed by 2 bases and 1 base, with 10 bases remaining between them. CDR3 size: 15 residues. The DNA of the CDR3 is TGTGCCAGCAGTGAAATGGGGCGCGGCACAGATACGCAGTATTTT. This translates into CASSEMGRGTDTQYF.

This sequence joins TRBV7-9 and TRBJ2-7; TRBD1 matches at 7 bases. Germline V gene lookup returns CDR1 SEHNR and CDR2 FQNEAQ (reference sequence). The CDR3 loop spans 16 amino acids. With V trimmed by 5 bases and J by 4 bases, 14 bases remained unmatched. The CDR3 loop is CASSPTGAGVWYEQYF. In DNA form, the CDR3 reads TGTGCCAGCAGCCCAACAGGGGCAGGCGTTTGGTACGAGCAGTACTTC.

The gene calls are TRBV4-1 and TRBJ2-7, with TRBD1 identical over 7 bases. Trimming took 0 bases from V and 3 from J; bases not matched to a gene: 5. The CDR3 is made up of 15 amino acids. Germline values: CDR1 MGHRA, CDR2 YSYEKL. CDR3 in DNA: TGCGCCAGCAGCCAAGAAGGGACAGTCAACTACGAGCAGTACTTC. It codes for CASSQEGTVNYEQYF.

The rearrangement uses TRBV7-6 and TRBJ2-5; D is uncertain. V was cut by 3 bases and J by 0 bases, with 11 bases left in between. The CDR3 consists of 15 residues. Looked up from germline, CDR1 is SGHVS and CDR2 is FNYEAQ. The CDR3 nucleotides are TGTGCCAGCAGCTTTACACACGTGAACCAAGAGACCCAGTACTTC. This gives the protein CASSFTHVNQETQYF.

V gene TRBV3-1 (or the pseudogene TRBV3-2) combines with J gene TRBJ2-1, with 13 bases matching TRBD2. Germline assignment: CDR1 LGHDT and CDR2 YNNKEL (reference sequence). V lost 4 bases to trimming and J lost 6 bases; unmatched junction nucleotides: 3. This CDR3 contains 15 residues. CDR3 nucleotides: TGTGCCAGCAGCCGGGGACTAGCGGGGCCCAATGAGCAGTTCTTC. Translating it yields CASSRGLAGPNEQFF.